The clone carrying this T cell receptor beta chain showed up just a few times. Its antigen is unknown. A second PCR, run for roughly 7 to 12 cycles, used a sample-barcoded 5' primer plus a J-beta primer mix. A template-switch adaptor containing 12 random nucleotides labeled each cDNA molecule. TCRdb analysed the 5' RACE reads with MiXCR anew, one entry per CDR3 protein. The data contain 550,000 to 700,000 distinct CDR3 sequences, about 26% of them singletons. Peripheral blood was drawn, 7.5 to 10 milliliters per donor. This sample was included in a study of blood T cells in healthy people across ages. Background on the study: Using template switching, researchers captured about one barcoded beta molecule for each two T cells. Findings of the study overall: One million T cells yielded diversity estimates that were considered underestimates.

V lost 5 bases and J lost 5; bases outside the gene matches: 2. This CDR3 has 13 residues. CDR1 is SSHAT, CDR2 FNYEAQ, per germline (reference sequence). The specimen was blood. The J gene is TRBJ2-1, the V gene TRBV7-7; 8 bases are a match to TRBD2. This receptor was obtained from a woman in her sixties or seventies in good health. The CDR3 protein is CASSSSGNNEQFF. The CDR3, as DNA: TGTGCCAGCAGCAGTAGCGGGAACAATGAGCAGTTCTTC.